Listed below are T cell receptor beta chains from one sample, sequenced in a study of CD8+CD57+ T cells in acquired aplastic anemia. TCRdb analysed the reads with MiXCR anew, one entry per CDR3 protein. The top ten hold roughly 64% of the sample, which has roughly 220,000 distinct CDR3 sequences, less than 75% seen once. What was sequenced was sorted CD4+, CD8+, or CD8+CD57+ T cells (not recorded which) from PBMCs. The receptors shown here come from a human donor with aplastic anemia. CDR3s include the opening cysteine and the closing phenylalanine or tryptophan. The order of the fields is V gene, J gene, D gene, clone size, CDR3 protein, CDR3 DNA. The D gene is left open where the match is weak. The size of a clone is reported for some rows only, either as once, few or many, or as a class for expanded clones.

v_gene: TRBV15
j_gene: TRBJ1-1
d_gene: NA
abundance: few
CDR3aa: CATSRDFGQGFFF
CDR3nt: TGTGCCACCAGCAGAGATTTTGGTCAGGGGTTTTTCTTT

v_gene: TRBV10-3
j_gene: TRBJ2-2
d_gene: TRBD2
abundance: NA
CDR3aa: CAISEPSGGPVLNTGELFF
CDR3nt: TGTGCCATCAGTGAGCCTAGCGGGGGGCCGGTCTTGAACACCGGGGAGCTGTTTTTT

v_gene: TRBV14
j_gene: TRBJ2-3
d_gene: TRBD1
abundance: many
CDR3aa: CASSHYGQALTDTQYF
CDR3nt: TGTGCCAGCAGCCACTATGGACAGGCTTTAACAGATACGCAGTATTTT

v_gene: TRBV5-1
j_gene: TRBJ1-6
d_gene: NA
abundance: NA
CDR3aa: CASSLGESPLHF
CDR3nt: TGCGCCAGCAGCTTGGGGGAATCACCCCTCCACTTT

v_gene: TRBV6-5
j_gene: TRBJ1-4
d_gene: NA
abundance: NA
CDR3aa: CASSRTAGEKLFF
CDR3nt: TGTGCCAGCAGCCGGACGGCGGGGGAAAAACTGTTTTTT

v_gene: TRBV2
j_gene: TRBJ1-1
d_gene: NA
abundance: NA
CDR3aa: CASKRTMNTEAFF
CDR3nt: TGTGCCAGCAAAAGAACTATGAACACTGAAGCTTTCTTT

v_gene: TRBV28
j_gene: TRBJ2-7
d_gene: TRBD1
abundance: many
CDR3aa: CASSPNGQGSSEQYF
CDR3nt: TGTGCCAGCAGCCCTAATGGACAGGGTTCATCCGAGCAGTACTTC

v_gene: TRBV6-1
j_gene: TRBJ2-7
d_gene: NA
abundance: NA
CDR3aa: CASSSTATYEQYF
CDR3nt: TGTGCCAGCAGCTCGACAGCTACATACGAGCAGTACTTC

v_gene: TRBV10-3
j_gene: TRBJ1-2
d_gene: TRBD1
abundance: NA
CDR3aa: CAISLGQGYNYGYTF
CDR3nt: TGTGCCATCAGTCTCGGACAGGGGTATAACTATGGCTACACCTTC

v_gene: TRBV9
j_gene: TRBJ2-3
d_gene: TRBD1
abundance: NA
CDR3aa: CASSTRTLGGTGVFGTDTQYF
CDR3nt: TGTGCCAGCAGCACACGAACCCTGGGGGGGACAGGGGTTTTTGGCACAGATACGCAGTATTTT

v_gene: TRBV25-1
j_gene: TRBJ1-6
d_gene: TRBD1
abundance: NA
CDR3aa: CASHRGYNSPLHF
CDR3nt: TGTGCCAGCCACAGGGGGTATAATTCACCCCTCCACTTT

v_gene: TRBV25-1
j_gene: TRBJ2-3
d_gene: TRBD2
abundance: NA
CDR3aa: CASSTSVDTQYF
CDR3nt: TGTGCCAGCAGTACTAGCGTAGATACGCAGTATTTT

v_gene: TRBV19
j_gene: TRBJ2-3
d_gene: TRBD2
abundance: NA
CDR3aa: CASSRLAGTGADTQYF
CDR3nt: TGTGCCAGTAGTAGGCTAGCGGGAACAGGTGCAGATACGCAGTATTTT

v_gene: TRBV12-3/TRBV12-4
j_gene: TRBJ1-1
d_gene: NA
abundance: NA
CDR3aa: CASSSIGTANTEAFF
CDR3nt: TGTGCCAGCAGTTCTATAGGGACGGCGAACACTGAAGCTTTCTTT

v_gene: TRBV7-4
j_gene: TRBJ2-5
d_gene: TRBD1
abundance: NA
CDR3aa: CASSEGLGQGQETQYF
CDR3nt: TGTGCCAGCTCTGAGGGGCTCGGACAGGGCCAAGAGACCCAGTACTTC

v_gene: TRBV10-3
j_gene: TRBJ2-6
d_gene: TRBD2
abundance: NA
CDR3aa: CATGLAGVGAGANVLTF
CDR3nt: TGTGCCACGGGACTAGCGGGAGTGGGGGCTGGGGCCAACGTCCTGACTTTC

v_gene: TRBV29-1
j_gene: TRBJ2-7
d_gene: TRBD1
abundance: NA
CDR3aa: CSVPTGDRTGEQYF
CDR3nt: TGCAGCGTTCCCACAGGGGACAGGACGGGGGAGCAGTACTTC

v_gene: TRBV10-3
j_gene: TRBJ1-2
d_gene: NA
abundance: few
CDR3aa: CAISESMQYGYTF
CDR3nt: TGTGCCATCAGTGAGTCGATGCAGTATGGCTACACCTTC

v_gene: TRBV5-1
j_gene: TRBJ2-3
d_gene: NA
abundance: many
CDR3aa: CASSFGFTQYF
CDR3nt: TGCGCCAGCAGCTTCGGGTTTACGCAGTATTTT

v_gene: TRBV6-2/TRBV6-3
j_gene: TRBJ1-2
d_gene: NA
abundance: NA
CDR3aa: CASTKGQKNYGYTF
CDR3nt: TGTGCCAGCACTAAAGGACAGAAAAACTATGGCTACACCTTC

v_gene: TRBV20-1
j_gene: TRBJ2-3
d_gene: TRBD2
abundance: NA
CDR3aa: CSGPLAVLTDTQYF
CDR3nt: TGCAGTGGCCCACTAGCGGTACTCACAGATACGCAGTATTTT

v_gene: TRBV20-1
j_gene: TRBJ2-5
d_gene: TRBD2
abundance: NA
CDR3aa: CSASHLRGEETQYF
CDR3nt: TGCAGTGCAAGTCATCTCCGGGGGGAAGAGACCCAGTACTTC

v_gene: TRBV5-1
j_gene: TRBJ2-2
d_gene: NA
abundance: NA
CDR3aa: CASRPPLYTGELFF
CDR3nt: TGCGCCAGTCGTCCACCACTCTACACCGGGGAGCTGTTTTTT

v_gene: TRBV7-9
j_gene: TRBJ1-1
d_gene: TRBD1
abundance: NA
CDR3aa: CASSSQGERMVAEAFF
CDR3nt: TGTGCCAGCAGTTCCCAGGGGGAGAGGATGGTCGCTGAAGCTTTCTTT

v_gene: TRBV24-1
j_gene: TRBJ2-5
d_gene: NA
abundance: NA
CDR3aa: CATSGRDGSRETQYF
CDR3nt: TGTGCCACCAGTGGGCGGGACGGATCCCGAGAGACCCAGTACTTC

v_gene: TRBV9
j_gene: TRBJ2-5
d_gene: TRBD2
abundance: NA
CDR3aa: CASSVGVGGAEETQYF
CDR3nt: TGTGCCAGCAGCGTAGGGGTCGGGGGGGCCGAGGAGACCCAGTACTTC

v_gene: TRBV20-1
j_gene: TRBJ2-7
d_gene: NA
abundance: NA
CDR3aa: CSQTGANTEQYF
CDR3nt: TGCAGTCAGACCGGGGCCAATACCGAGCAGTACTTC

v_gene: TRBV12-3/TRBV12-4
j_gene: TRBJ2-2
d_gene: NA
abundance: NA
CDR3aa: CASSYGGELFF
CDR3nt: TGTGCCAGCAGTTACGGCGGGGAGCTGTTTTTT

v_gene: TRBV7-3
j_gene: TRBJ2-1
d_gene: TRBD2
abundance: NA
CDR3aa: CASSQTSGGFNEQFF
CDR3nt: TGTGCCAGCAGCCAAACTAGCGGGGGGTTCAATGAGCAGTTCTTC

v_gene: TRBV10-3
j_gene: TRBJ1-2
d_gene: NA
abundance: many
CDR3aa: CAISDRNGYGYTF
CDR3nt: TGTGCCATCAGTGATAGGAACGGATATGGCTACACCTTC

v_gene: TRBV27
j_gene: TRBJ1-4
d_gene: TRBD1
abundance: few
CDR3aa: CASSPTGSGVKREKLFF
CDR3nt: TGTGCCAGCAGTCCGACAGGGTCAGGGGTTAAGCGGGAAAAACTGTTTTTT

v_gene: TRBV7-9
j_gene: TRBJ1-6
d_gene: TRBD1
abundance: few
CDR3aa: CASSGQGENSPLHF
CDR3nt: TGTGCCAGCAGTGGACAGGGGGAGAATTCACCCCTCCACTTT

v_gene: TRBV9
j_gene: TRBJ1-2
d_gene: NA
abundance: NA
CDR3aa: CASSPRGSYGYTF
CDR3nt: TGTGCCAGCAGCCCCCGGGGGTCCTATGGCTACACCTTC

v_gene: TRBV7-9
j_gene: TRBJ2-7
d_gene: NA
abundance: few
CDR3aa: CASSLGGTTYEQYF
CDR3nt: TGTGCCAGCAGCTTGGGTGGCACGACCTACGAGCAGTACTTC

v_gene: TRBV11-2
j_gene: TRBJ2-1
d_gene: NA
abundance: many
CDR3aa: CASNPWAGLYNEQFF
CDR3nt: TGTGCCAGCAACCCGTGGGCAGGGCTCTACAATGAGCAGTTCTTC

v_gene: TRBV5-1
j_gene: TRBJ2-1
d_gene: TRBD2
abundance: NA
CDR3aa: CASSQGTSDYNEQFF
CDR3nt: TGCGCCAGCAGCCAAGGGACTAGCGACTACAATGAGCAGTTCTTC

v_gene: TRBV25-1
j_gene: TRBJ1-3
d_gene: NA
abundance: NA
CDR3aa: CASSESMGEGSGNTIYF
CDR3nt: TGTGCCAGCAGTGAATCGATGGGTGAGGGCTCTGGAAACACCATATATTTT

v_gene: TRBV7-8
j_gene: TRBJ2-3
d_gene: TRBD2
abundance: NA
CDR3aa: CASSPSGPDTQYF
CDR3nt: TGTGCCAGCAGCCCTAGCGGGCCAGATACGCAGTATTTT

v_gene: TRBV19
j_gene: TRBJ1-6
d_gene: TRBD1
abundance: NA
CDR3aa: CASSEQGANSPLHF
CDR3nt: TGTGCCAGTAGCGAACAGGGGGCTAATTCACCCCTCCACTTT

v_gene: TRBV7-6
j_gene: TRBJ2-5
d_gene: TRBD1
abundance: NA
CDR3aa: CASSDGTGNTETQYF
CDR3nt: TGTGCCAGCAGCGATGGGACAGGGAATACAGAGACCCAGTACTTC

v_gene: TRBV25-1
j_gene: TRBJ1-2
d_gene: TRBD1
abundance: NA
CDR3aa: CASNRGGSGYTF
CDR3nt: TGTGCCAGCAACAGGGGAGGTAGTGGCTACACCTTC

v_gene: TRBV19
j_gene: TRBJ2-7
d_gene: TRBD2
abundance: NA
CDR3aa: CASRRGSSYEQYF
CDR3nt: TGTGCCAGTAGACGCGGGAGCTCCTACGAGCAGTACTTC

v_gene: TRBV11-3
j_gene: TRBJ2-3
d_gene: NA
abundance: NA
CDR3aa: CASSVQGPTDTQYF
CDR3nt: TGTGCCAGCAGCGTGCAGGGACCCACAGATACGCAGTATTTT

v_gene: TRBV7-2
j_gene: TRBJ2-7
d_gene: TRBD2
abundance: few
CDR3aa: CASSLVGRGLWEQYF
CDR3nt: TGTGCCAGCAGCTTAGTAGGGAGGGGACTCTGGGAGCAGTACTTC

v_gene: TRBV2
j_gene: TRBJ2-3
d_gene: TRBD1
abundance: NA
CDR3aa: CASSLAQGQGSWYDTQYF
CDR3nt: TGTGCCAGCAGCTTAGCCCAAGGACAGGGGAGTTGGTATGATACGCAGTATTTT

v_gene: TRBV20-1
j_gene: TRBJ1-1
d_gene: NA
abundance: many
CDR3aa: CSARERWWVLVNTEAFF
CDR3nt: TGCAGTGCTAGAGAAAGGTGGTGGGTTTTAGTGAACACTGAAGCTTTCTTT

v_gene: TRBV5-8
j_gene: TRBJ1-4
d_gene: NA
abundance: NA
CDR3aa: CASSGRPNEKLFF
CDR3nt: TGTGCCAGCAGCGGGAGGCCAAATGAAAAACTGTTTTTT

v_gene: TRBV12-5
j_gene: TRBJ2-6
d_gene: NA
abundance: many
CDR3aa: CASGSPGDSGANVLTF
CDR3nt: TGTGCTAGTGGTTCCCCAGGGGACTCTGGGGCCAACGTCCTGACTTTC

v_gene: TRBV2
j_gene: TRBJ2-7
d_gene: TRBD1
abundance: NA
CDR3aa: CASSSQGVLGEQYF
CDR3nt: TGTGCCAGCAGTTCACAGGGGGTGCTTGGGGAGCAGTACTTC

v_gene: TRBV24-1
j_gene: TRBJ2-5
d_gene: TRBD2
abundance: NA
CDR3aa: CATSVSLAGGETQYF
CDR3nt: TGTGCCACCAGTGTGTCTCTAGCGGGAGGAGAGACCCAGTACTTC

v_gene: TRBV20-1
j_gene: TRBJ2-7
d_gene: TRBD2
abundance: NA
CDR3aa: CSAREGSGANEQYF
CDR3nt: TGCAGTGCTAGAGAGGGTAGCGGGGCGAACGAGCAGTACTTC

v_gene: TRBV10-2
j_gene: TRBJ2-1
d_gene: NA
abundance: few
CDR3aa: CASSGANEQFF
CDR3nt: TGCGCCAGCAGTGGGGCTAATGAGCAGTTCTTC

v_gene: TRBV24-1
j_gene: TRBJ2-3
d_gene: NA
abundance: NA
CDR3aa: CATSETAGSTDTQYF
CDR3nt: TGTGCCACCAGTGAGACAGCGGGCAGCACAGATACGCAGTATTTT

v_gene: TRBV19
j_gene: TRBJ2-2
d_gene: TRBD2
abundance: NA
CDR3aa: CASSTGLAGTGELFF
CDR3nt: TGTGCCAGTAGCACCGGACTAGCGGGCACCGGGGAGCTGTTTTTT

v_gene: TRBV7-4
j_gene: TRBJ1-5
d_gene: TRBD1
abundance: many
CDR3aa: CASSDRGGGQPQHF
CDR3nt: TGTGCCAGCAGCGACAGGGGCGGAGGTCAGCCCCAGCATTTT